The rows below give T cell receptor beta chains drawn from one sample of a study of beta chain features in type 1 diabetes. Libraries were prepared by immunoSEQ multiplex PCR; TCRdb keeps only in-frame clonotypes and omits some of them. The sample shows a few hundred thousand clones, approximately 30% of them seen only once. Sequencing was done on a sample of naive CD4+ T cells from blood. Every receptor here comes from a man aged 18 to 30 in good health. Each CDR3 is given without its conserved first and last residue.

CDR3 protein	V gene	J gene
ASSLEQAPMGGYT	TRBV5-1	TRBJ1-2
ASSTEETQY	TRBV5-1	TRBJ2-5
ASSPLAGFGTQY	TRBV14	TRBJ2-5
ASTLGRGYAYEQY	TRBV11-2	TRBJ2-7
ASSEYGGTTGELF	TRBV25-1	TRBJ2-2
SVGQGRTDTQY	TRBV29-1	TRBJ2-3
AWLEKVGELF	TRBV30	TRBJ2-2
SARWDYEQY	TRBV20-1	TRBJ2-7
ASSLLSGKHEQY	TRBV7-2	TRBJ2-7
ASRTPGARYGYT	TRBV4-1	TRBJ1-2
ASSSGTGSTDTQY	TRBV11-3	TRBJ2-3